This T cell receptor beta chain was observed in a study of blood T cell repertoires in COVID-19. In the study overall: Nucleic acid was either cDNA or gDNA, and it came from T cells, B-cell-depleted T cells, or PBMCs.

Study processing details: The authors estimated nucleated cell counts from reference gene primer amplification. Using immunoSEQ multiplex PCR, the repertoire was profiled, and TCRdb retains in-frame clones only, with some absent. The D gene and trimming were derived from the DNA, and the V and J assignments and clone size from that table. The sample includes roughly 170,000 clones, around 73% seen only once; the top ten take around a sixth. The germline gives CDR1 LNHDA, CDR2 SQIVND (reference sequence). V dropped 3 bases and J dropped 10; count of bases not matched to a gene: 9. The CDR3 is 15 residues long. Residents of under 25 US areas, aged about 18 to 89 years, made up the participants. The table lists this clone with a few counts.

Sequenced input: PBMCs or T cells enriched from blood (not recorded which). The origin of this receptor is a woman in her fifties or sixties who had recovered from COVID-19. J is TRBJ1-6 and V is TRBV19; 7 nucleotides align to TRBD1. The CDR3 loop is CASSITGQIRSPLHF. In DNA form, the CDR3 reads TGTGCCAGTAGTATCACGGGACAGATTAGATCACCCCTCCACTTT.